The 27 T cell receptor beta chains reported below all come from one sample, sequenced in a study of cytomegalovirus exposure and HLA in healthy donors. Produced via immunoSEQ multiplex PCR; TCRdb's table is partial and in-frame only. Here the sample spans under 250,000 clones, around 87% being singletons. Sequenced: PBMCs. These receptors were collected from a woman aged 18-35 years in good health and CMV-seropositive.

This chain joins TRBV11-2 and TRBJ1-1, with a tentative D call TRBD1 (5 bases). CDR3 length: 13 amino acids. CDR1 and CDR2 (germline): SGHAT, FQNNGV. V lost 1 base, J lost 11 bases, and 14 bases lay in between. The CDR3 region has the DNA TGTGCCAGCAGCTTAGCGGGGGACTTGAGGGCTTTCTTT. Its translation is CASSLAGDLRAFF.

The chain combines TRBV5-1 with TRBJ1-4, with D maybe TRBD1 (5 bases). V lost 4 bases, J lost 8 bases, and 15 bases lay in between. The CDR3 contains 14 residues. Germline CDR1 and CDR2: SGHRS and YFSETQ. The CDR3 here is CASSSGGYGEKLFF. CDR3 bases: TGCGCCAGCAGCAGCGGGGGTTATGGGGAAAAACTGTTTTTT.

CDR3 DNA: TGCGCCAGCAGCTACTACAATGAGCAGTTCTTC. This codes for CASSYYNEQFF. The chain uses TRBV4-1 and TRBJ2-1; D remains ambiguous. The CDR3 runs to 11 residues. The V gene's germline CDR1 is MGHRA and CDR2 YSYEKL. V shed 5 bases and J shed 3 bases, with 2 bases lying between them.

The chain joins TRBV28 to TRBJ1-5; D unresolved. Trimming pared 5 bases from V and 1 base from J, leaving 15 bases between. Per the germline V gene, CDR1 is MDHEN and CDR2 is SYDVKM. The CDR3 is made up of 16 amino acids. The CDR3 sequence is CASSLLPEQSNQPQHF. The DNA of the CDR3 is TGTGCCAGCAGTCTCCTTCCGGAGCAGAGCAATCAGCCCCAGCATTTT.

The rearrangement joins TRBV11-2 to TRBJ2-3, with TRBD2 matching over 11 bases. CDR3 length: 15 residues. The J segment lost 9 bases and the V segment lost 5 bases, leaving 10 bases of the junction unmatched. Germline assignment: CDR1 SGHAT and CDR2 FQNNGV. The CDR3 here is CASSLPGTSGTTQYF. In DNA form, the CDR3 reads TGTGCCAGCAGCCTTCCCGGGACTAGCGGTACGACGCAGTATTTT.

J is TRBJ2-6 and V is TRBV27; D may be TRBD1 (6 bases). The CDR3 runs to 15 residues. The germline CDR1 and CDR2 sequences are MNHEY and SMNVEV (reference sequence). Trimming pared 4 bases from V and 4 bases from J, leaving 11 bases between. CDR3 sequence: CASSSLGAGANVLTF. The CDR3 bases are TGTGCCAGCAGTTCGCTGGGGGCAGGGGCCAACGTCCTGACTTTC.

V and J are TRBV5-1 and TRBJ2-7; D is ambiguous. In germline, CDR1 is SGHRS, CDR2 YFSETQ. Trimming pared 0 bases from V and 3 bases from J, leaving 13 bases between. The CDR3 has 15 residues. DNA for the CDR3: TGCGCCAGCAGCTTGGAACCGTCTTCAGGCTACGAGCAGTACTTC. Protein sequence: CASSLEPSSGYEQYF.

The rearrangement joins TRBV27 to TRBJ2-3; 13 bases are shared with TRBD2. The J segment lost 4 bases and the V segment lost 4 bases, leaving 2 bases of the junction unmatched. Germline V CDR1 and CDR2: MNHEY, SMNVEV (reference sequence). The CDR3 is made up of 15 amino acids. Written as DNA, the CDR3 is TGTGCCAGCAGTTCACTAGCGGGAGGGCCAGATACGCAGTATTTT. It yields the protein CASSSLAGGPDTQYF.

The V and J genes are TRBV4-1 and TRBJ1-1; D uncertain. The V end was cut by 6 bases, the J end by 2 bases, with 13 bases between. Germline CDR1 is MGHRA and CDR2 is YSYEKL. The CDR3 contains 14 residues. DNA of the CDR3: TGCGCCAGCAGTCCAGACCTAGATAACACTGAAGCTTTCTTT. It codes for CASSPDLDNTEAFF.

This chain links TRBV15 with TRBJ2-7; the D is unclear. The V and J ends lost 0 bases and 10 bases respectively, with 10 bases between them. CDR3 length: 12 residues. The germline V gene has CDR1 LNHNV and CDR2 YYDKDF (reference sequence). The CDR3 loop reads CATSRDFTSQYF. The CDR3 coding sequence is TGTGCCACCAGCAGAGATTTCACTTCCCAGTACTTC.

V is TRBV5-4 and J is TRBJ1-2; D perhaps matches TRBD1 (6 bases). Germline values: CDR1 SGHNT, CDR2 YYREEE (reference sequence). V was clipped by 4 bases and J by 7 bases, with 29 bases between them. CDR3 length: 18 residues. CDR3 sequence: CASSGQIGPSYVHPGYTF. In DNA form, the CDR3 reads TGTGCCAGCAGCGGACAGATAGGGCCCTCCTATGTCCATCCTGGCTACACCTTC.

The chain uses TRBV6-1 and TRBJ1-5; the match to TRBD1 covers 12 bases. Per germline, CDR1 MNHNS and CDR2 SASEGT. Trimming cost V 3 bases and J 9 bases; bases outside gene matches: 9. The CDR3 runs to 16 residues. The CDR3 region is CASSDRDRGLPWPQHF. The CDR3 coding sequence is TGTGCCAGCAGTGACCGGGACAGGGGGCTTCCGTGGCCCCAGCATTTT.

This clone has a single count. The V gene is TRBV27, the J gene TRBJ2-7; no definite D call. Looked up from germline, CDR1 is MNHEY and CDR2 is SMNVEV (reference sequence). The CDR3 has 13 residues. The V end lost 2 bases, the J end lost 3 bases, and 8 bases lay between the germline ends. The CDR3 DNA is TGTGCCAGCAGTTTAGGGCTCCACTACGAGCAGTACTTC. It yields the protein CASSLGLHYEQYF.

The chain is built from TRBV4-1 and TRBJ2-7, with a weak D call TRBD2 (6 bases). The CDR3 length is 14 residues. Germline CDR1 and CDR2: MGHRA and YSYEKL. V lost 4 bases to trimming and J lost 4 bases, with 14 bases between them. The CDR3: CASSLLATTYEQYF. DNA of the CDR3: TGCGCCAGCAGCCTTCTAGCGACTACTTACGAGCAGTACTTC.

The chain has TRBV27 and TRBJ1-2; the D is unclear. Trimming removed 5 bases from V and 1 base from J, with 8 bases in between. In germline, CDR1 is MNHEY, CDR2 SMNVEV (reference sequence). There are 13 residues in the CDR3. The DNA for the CDR3 is TGTGCCAGCAGTCAGACTTATAACTATGGCTACACCTTC. This gives the protein CASSQTYNYGYTF.

The genes are TRBV5-6 and TRBJ2-1, with a weak D call TRBD2 (5 bases). V shed 4 bases and J shed 0 bases, with 14 bases lying between them. This CDR3 contains 16 residues. Per the germline V gene, CDR1 is SGHDT and CDR2 is YYEEEE. The CDR3 here is CASSGSLGSSYNEQFF. The CDR3 DNA reads as TGTGCCAGCAGCGGGTCTTTGGGGAGCTCCTACAATGAGCAGTTCTTC. The whole variable domain, filled in from reference TRBV5-6 and TRBJ2-1, reads DAGVTQSPTHLIKTRGQQVTLRCSPKSGHDTVSWYQQALGQGPQFIFQYYEEEERQRGNFPDRFSGHQFPNYSSELNVNALLLGDSALYLCASSGSLGSSYNEQFFGPGTRLTVL.

The chain combines TRBV28 with TRBJ1-5, with D possibly TRBD1 on 5 matching bases. Trimming pared 6 bases from V and 3 bases from J, leaving 12 bases between. Germline V gives CDR1 MDHEN, CDR2 SYDVKM. The CDR3 has 14 residues. The CDR3 reads CASRPQANNQPQHF. Here the CDR3 DNA reads TGTGCCAGCAGACCACAGGCCAACAATCAGCCCCAGCATTTT.

This sequence joins TRBV11-2 and TRBJ2-7; 13 bases align to TRBD2. The CDR3 totals 13 residues. The junction had 4 bases not matched to a gene; V was cut back by 3 bases and J by 11 bases. Germline CDR1 and CDR2: SGHAT and FQNNGV. The CDR3 reads CASSFATSGRKYF. CDR3 coding DNA: TGTGCCAGCAGCTTCGCGACTAGCGGGAGGAAGTACTTC.

This sequence joins TRBV19 and TRBJ1-1, with D hard to call. V was cut by 9 bases and J by 0 bases, with 26 bases left in between. CDR1 and CDR2 (germline): LNHDA, SQIVND (reference sequence). The CDR3 length is 18 residues. CDR3 DNA: TGTGCCAGCGGGCCCTACCGATGGGCGAGGAGGGTGAACACTGAAGCTTTCTTT. Protein: CASGPYRWARRVNTEAFF.

The rearrangement links TRBV11-2 to TRBJ2-7; 8 nucleotides match TRBD2. V shed 1 base, J shed 7 bases, and the junction held 0 bases outside the gene matches. The germline V gene encodes CDR1 SGHAT and CDR2 FQNNGV. The CDR3 is 12 residues long. The CDR3: CASSLAGGEQYF. The CDR3 DNA follows: TGTGCCAGCAGCTTAGCGGGGGGGGAGCAGTACTTC.

This chain connects TRBV10-3 to TRBJ2-1; D may correspond to TRBD1 or TRBD2 (9 bases each). Germline values: CDR1 ENHRY, CDR2 SYGVKD. CDR3 length: 21 residues. V was clipped by 7 bases and J by 9 bases, with 40 bases between them. CDR3 protein: CAITDCCLQGAARTSETEQFF. The CDR3 nucleotides are TGTGCCATCACGGATTGCTGCTTACAGGGGGCGGCGAGGACTAGCGAAACTGAGCAGTTCTTC.

The genes are TRBV5-1 and TRBJ2-1; TRBD2 matches 13 bases. V lost 0 bases and J lost 9; bases outside the gene matches: 6. The germline V gene has CDR1 SGHRS and CDR2 YFSETQ. This CDR3 is 16 amino acids long. The CDR3 coding sequence is TGCGCCAGCAGCTTGGAGACTAGCGGGAGGAACACTGAGCAGTTCTTC. This gives the protein CASSLETSGRNTEQFF.

J is TRBJ2-7 and V is TRBV9; TRBD2 agrees at 7 bases. The CDR3 length is 14 residues. Trimming at V came to 4 bases and at J to 7 bases, leaving 11 bases not matched to a gene. Germline CDR1 and CDR2: SGDLS and YYNGEE. CDR3 sequence reads: CASSSAGWTREQYF. CDR3 sequence (DNA): TGTGCCAGCAGCTCGGCGGGGTGGACTAGGGAGCAGTACTTC.

V is TRBV27 and J is TRBJ2-7, with 9 nucleotides matching TRBD2. Trimming cost V 2 bases and J 3 bases; bases outside gene matches: 8. CDR3 length: 16 amino acids. In germline, CDR1 is MNHEY, CDR2 SMNVEV (reference sequence). The CDR3 protein is CASSLQGGRASYEQYF. CDR3 DNA sequence: TGTGCCAGCAGTTTACAAGGCGGGAGGGCCAGCTACGAGCAGTACTTC.

The chain carries TRBV9 and TRBJ1-2, with D perhaps TRBD1 (6 bases). Germline V gene lookup returns CDR1 SGDLS and CDR2 YYNGEE. V lost 3 bases and J 4 bases, leaving 25 bases between the germline ends. The CDR3 consists of 18 residues. This CDR3 is CASSGFTTGQKGIYGYTF. The CDR3 coding sequence is TGTGCCAGCAGCGGATTTACAACCGGACAGAAGGGGATCTATGGCTACACCTTC.

V gene TRBV9 combines with J gene TRBJ1-3; D possibly corresponds to TRBD1 (6 bases). V dropped 3 bases and J dropped 5 bases, with 15 bases sitting between them. Germline V lookup: CDR1 SGDLS, CDR2 YYNGEE. This CDR3 contains 15 residues. CDR3 region: CASSGDTVGRNTIYF. CDR3 nucleotide sequence: TGTGCCAGCAGCGGGGACACGGTGGGCAGAAACACCATATATTTT.

V and J are TRBV28 and TRBJ2-7; D not certain. The CDR3 contains 14 residues. V gave up 5 bases and J gave up 0 bases, with 11 bases separating them. The V gene's germline CDR1 is MDHEN and CDR2 SYDVKM. The CDR3 reads CASSKTMSSYEQYF. As DNA, the CDR3 is TGTGCCAGCAGTAAAACCATGAGCTCCTACGAGCAGTACTTC.